The present entry profiles one T cell receptor beta chain with its context. The assay was immunoSEQ multiplex PCR, and TCRdb's table has in-frame clones only and misses some. The table includes 85,000 to 100,000 clones, 85% to 90% detected once. The sample belongs to a study of a mutant IDH1 vaccine in newly diagnosed glioma. Time point noted: baseline, week 1 (first vaccination visit). Stated treatment: pre-vaccination baseline after standard-of-care therapy. CDR1 and CDR2 (germline): MNHEY, SMNVEV (reference sequence). The CDR3 contains 14 residues. The ends were cut back, 6 bases at V and 3 bases at J, with 12 bases in the middle.

This receptor was identified in a woman aged 45-59 years with glioma. The V and J genes are TRBV27 and TRBJ2-1; maybe TRBD1 (5 bases). This specimen consisted of PBMCs, obtained from a glioma patient treated with radiotherapy, temozolomide or both. CDR3 amino acids: CASRALGDYNEQFF. CDR3 coding DNA: TGTGCCAGCAGGGCCCTAGGGGACTACAATGAGCAGTTCTTC.